A single sample gave rise to the 8 T cell receptor beta chains below, sequenced in a study of blood T cell repertoires in COVID-19. Sequencing was performed with immunoSEQ multiplex PCR; in TCRdb, only in-frame clones are kept and a portion is missing. Found here are some 76,000 clones, approximately 80% of them singletons; the top ten hold under 20%. The sample consisted of peripheral blood. The source of these receptors is a woman in her fifties or sixties with acute or convalescent COVID-19.

This chain joins TRBV10-3 and TRBJ1-2; D call uncertain. This CDR3 spans 15 amino acids. Trimming shortened V by 2 bases and J by 4 bases, and 14 bases separated the two germline ends. Germline V gene data show CDR1 as ENHRY and CDR2 as SYGVKD. CDR3 nucleotide sequence: TGTGCCATCAGTGAGCCTTCCGGGATATCCTATGGCTACACCTTC. Translating it yields CAISEPSGISYGYTF.

This clone turned up a few times. The chain uses TRBV9 and TRBJ2-3; 9 nucleotides agree with TRBD1. CDR1 and CDR2 from the germline V gene are SGDLS and YYNGEE. The V gene end was trimmed by 0 bases and the J gene end by 0 bases; junction bases not matched to a gene: 11. The CDR3 sequence is 19 residues long. CDR3 coding DNA: TGTGCCAGCAGCGTAGACACGGGACAGGGACGTCCAAGCACAGATACGCAGTATTTT. This encodes CASSVDTGQGRPSTDTQYF.

The chain combines TRBV18 with TRBJ2-5; TRBD2 might be the D (6 bases). Germline loops: CDR1 KGHSH, CDR2 LQKENI. This CDR3 has 15 residues. The V gene lost 2 bases and the J gene lost 4 bases, with 14 bases spanning the gap. CDR3 amino acids: CASSPWLEEGETQYF. For the CDR3, the DNA is TGTGCCAGCTCACCATGGCTAGAGGAGGGAGAGACCCAGTACTTC.

This sequence joins TRBV12-5 and TRBJ2-1, with 7 bases aligning to TRBD1. The CDR3 is 17 residues long. Germline V lookup: CDR1 LGHNT, CDR2 FRNRAP. Trimming took 4 bases from V and 0 from J; bases not matched to a gene: 9. The CDR3 DNA is TGTGCTAGTGGTTCAACGACAGGGCTCAGCTCCTACAATGAGCAGTTCTTC. Its protein is CASGSTTGLSSYNEQFF.

This clone was seen more than once but under ten times. The CDR3 loop is CASSKSVEGVQPQHF. The CDR3 DNA reads as TGTGCCAGCAGCAAAAGCGTAGAGGGGGTACAGCCCCAGCATTTT. The rearrangement links TRBV21-1 to TRBJ1-5; TRBD1, the D gene given by the table, was not confirmed from the DNA. TRBV21-1 is described as a pseudogene. The CDR3 is made up of 15 amino acids.

Ten or more counts support this clone. The chain couples TRBV19 to TRBJ1-1; 7 bases fit TRBD1. V lost 6 bases, J lost 1 base, and 5 bases stayed unmatched. Germline V gives CDR1 LNHDA, CDR2 SQIVND (reference sequence). The CDR3 loop spans 14 amino acids. The CDR3 reads CASRYRQGNTEAFF. The DNA for the CDR3 is TGTGCCAGTAGGTACCGACAGGGGAACACTGAAGCTTTCTTT.

The rearrangement uses TRBV11-2 and TRBJ1-1; 7 nucleotides agree with TRBD1. Per germline, CDR1 SGHAT and CDR2 FQNNGV. V trimming: 4 bases; J trimming: 1 base; junction bases outside the gene matches: 9. The CDR3 loop spans 16 amino acids. The CDR3 sequence: CASSSTGADRNTEAFF. In nucleotides, the CDR3 is TGTGCCAGCAGCTCCACAGGGGCAGACAGGAACACTGAAGCTTTCTTT.

The chain is built from TRBV23-1 and TRBJ2-2; 8 nucleotides agree with TRBD1. TRBV23-1 is noted as an ORF with a role that remains uncertain. V was clipped by 7 bases and J by 1 base; unmatched bases: 8. The CDR3 extends over 16 amino acids. The CDR3 DNA follows: TGCGCCAGCATTCCTCCGGGGACAGGGAACACCGGGGAGCTGTTTTTT. Its translation: CASIPPGTGNTGELFF.